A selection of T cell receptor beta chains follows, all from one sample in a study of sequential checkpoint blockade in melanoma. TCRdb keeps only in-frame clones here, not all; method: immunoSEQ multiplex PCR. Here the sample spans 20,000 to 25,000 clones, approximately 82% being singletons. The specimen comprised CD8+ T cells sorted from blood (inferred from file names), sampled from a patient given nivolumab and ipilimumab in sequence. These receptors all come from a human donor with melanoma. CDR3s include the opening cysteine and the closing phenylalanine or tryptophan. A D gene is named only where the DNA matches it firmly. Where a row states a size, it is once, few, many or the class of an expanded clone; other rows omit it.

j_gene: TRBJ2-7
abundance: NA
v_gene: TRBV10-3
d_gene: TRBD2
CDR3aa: CAISESAPGGGEQYF
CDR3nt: TGTGCCATCAGTGAGTCGGCCCCGGGGGGTGGCGAGCAGTACTTC

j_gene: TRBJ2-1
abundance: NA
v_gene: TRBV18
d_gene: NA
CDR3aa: CASGITGSYNEQFF
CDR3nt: TGTGCCAGCGGAATCACAGGGTCCTACAATGAGCAGTTCTTC

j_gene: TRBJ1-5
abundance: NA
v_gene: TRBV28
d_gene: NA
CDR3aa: CASSPQGLGNQPQHF
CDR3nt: TGTGCCAGCAGTCCCCAGGGCCTTGGGAATCAGCCCCAGCATTTT

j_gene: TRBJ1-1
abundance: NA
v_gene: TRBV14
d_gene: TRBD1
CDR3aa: CASSSTGGKGTEAFF
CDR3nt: TGTGCCAGCAGCTCAACAGGGGGGAAAGGCACTGAAGCTTTCTTT

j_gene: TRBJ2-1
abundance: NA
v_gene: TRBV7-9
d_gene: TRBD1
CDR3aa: CASSTADRGDYNEQFF
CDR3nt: TGTGCCAGCAGCACCGCGGACAGGGGGGATTACAATGAGCAGTTCTTC

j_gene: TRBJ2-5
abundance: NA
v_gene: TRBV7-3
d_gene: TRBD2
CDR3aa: CASSVGLAGQETQYF
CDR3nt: TGTGCCAGCAGCGTGGGACTAGCGGGACAAGAGACCCAGTACTTC

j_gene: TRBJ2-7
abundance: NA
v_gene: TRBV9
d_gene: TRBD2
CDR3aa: CASSYRLAGTYEQYF
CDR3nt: TGTGCCAGCAGTTATAGACTAGCGGGCACCTACGAGCAGTACTTC

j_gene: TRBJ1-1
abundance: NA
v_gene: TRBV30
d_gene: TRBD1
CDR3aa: CAWRTGFNTEAFF
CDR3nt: TGTGCCTGGAGGACAGGGTTCAACACTGAAGCTTTCTTT

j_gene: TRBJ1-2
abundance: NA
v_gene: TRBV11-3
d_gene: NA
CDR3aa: CASSLEVPGRYGYTF
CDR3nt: TGTGCCAGCAGCTTAGAGGTACCCGGGAGGTATGGCTACACCTTC

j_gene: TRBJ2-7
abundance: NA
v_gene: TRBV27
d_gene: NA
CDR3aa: CASSLTGRGEQYF
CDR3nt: TGTGCCAGCAGTTTAACGGGTCGGGGAGAGCAGTACTTC

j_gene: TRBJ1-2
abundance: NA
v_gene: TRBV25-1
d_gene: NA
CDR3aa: CASSDPARTLLF
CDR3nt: TGTGCCAGCAGTGACCCGGCGAGGACTCTACTCTTC

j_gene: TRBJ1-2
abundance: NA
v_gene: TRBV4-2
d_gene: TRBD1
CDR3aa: CASSRLQGARVEYGYTF
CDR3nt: TGTGCCAGCAGCCGATTACAGGGGGCGCGAGTTGAGTATGGCTACACCTTC

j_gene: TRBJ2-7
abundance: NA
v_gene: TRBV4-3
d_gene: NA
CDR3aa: CASSPNVGASGEQYF
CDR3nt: TGCGCCAGCAGCCCTAACGTGGGAGCCTCGGGCGAGCAGTACTTC

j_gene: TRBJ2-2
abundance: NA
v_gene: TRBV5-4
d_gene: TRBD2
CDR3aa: CASNEGLAGATGELFF
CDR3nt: TGTGCCAGCAACGAGGGACTAGCGGGAGCCACCGGGGAGCTGTTTTTT

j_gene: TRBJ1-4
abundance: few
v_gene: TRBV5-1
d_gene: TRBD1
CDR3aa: CASSLGGTANEKLFF
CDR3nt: TGCGCCAGCAGCTTGGGGGGGACAGCAAATGAAAAACTGTTTTTT

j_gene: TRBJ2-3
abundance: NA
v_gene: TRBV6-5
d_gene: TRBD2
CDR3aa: CASTSAGRADTQYF
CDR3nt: TGTGCCAGCACCTCAGCGGGGCGCGCAGATACGCAGTATTTT

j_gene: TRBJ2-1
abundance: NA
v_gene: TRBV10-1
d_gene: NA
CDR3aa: CASSAQFYNEQFF
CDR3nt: TGCGCCAGCAGTGCCCAGTTCTACAATGAGCAGTTCTTC

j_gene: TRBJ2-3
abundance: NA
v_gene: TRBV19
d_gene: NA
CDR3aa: CASGGGHVTQYF
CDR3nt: TGTGCCAGTGGAGGTGGTCACGTTACGCAGTATTTT

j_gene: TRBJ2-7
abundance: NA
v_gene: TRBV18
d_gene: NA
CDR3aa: CASSPGFGTSEQYF
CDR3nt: TGTGCCAGCTCACCAGGTTTCGGTACGAGCGAGCAGTACTTC

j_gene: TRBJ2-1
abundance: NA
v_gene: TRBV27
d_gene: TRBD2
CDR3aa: CASSLQPRTSYQFF
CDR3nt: TGTGCCAGCAGTTTACAACCAAGGACTAGTTATCAGTTCTTC

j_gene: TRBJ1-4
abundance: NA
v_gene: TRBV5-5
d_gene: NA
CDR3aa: CASSLGVPGELDEKLFF
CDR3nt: TGTGCCAGCAGCTTGGGGGTCCCGGGGGAGCTCGACGAAAAACTGTTTTTT

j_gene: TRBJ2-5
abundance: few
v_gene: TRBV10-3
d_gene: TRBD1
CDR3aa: CAISGGTGGTQYF
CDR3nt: TGTGCCATCAGTGGTGGGACAGGGGGGACCCAGTACTTC

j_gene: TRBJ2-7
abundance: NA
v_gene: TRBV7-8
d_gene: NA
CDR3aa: CASSYGAFSYEQYF
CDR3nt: TGTGCCAGCAGCTATGGGGCCTTCTCCTACGAGCAGTACTTC

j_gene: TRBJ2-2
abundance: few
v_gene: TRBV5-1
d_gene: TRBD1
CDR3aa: CASSQQGARNTGELFF
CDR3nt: TGCGCCAGCAGCCAACAGGGGGCGAGAAACACCGGGGAGCTGTTTTTT

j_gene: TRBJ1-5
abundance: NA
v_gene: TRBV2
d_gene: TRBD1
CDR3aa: CASQRQGPDQPQHF
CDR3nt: TGTGCCAGCCAGAGACAGGGACCTGATCAGCCCCAGCATTTT

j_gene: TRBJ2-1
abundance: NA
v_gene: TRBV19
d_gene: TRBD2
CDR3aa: CASSLGLAGPYNEQFF
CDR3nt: TGTGCCAGTAGTCTTGGACTAGCGGGACCATACAATGAGCAGTTCTTC

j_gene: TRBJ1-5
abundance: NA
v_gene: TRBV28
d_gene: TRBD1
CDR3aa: CASRGGQVNQPQHF
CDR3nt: TGTGCCAGTCGTGGGGGACAGGTAAACCAGCCCCAGCATTTT

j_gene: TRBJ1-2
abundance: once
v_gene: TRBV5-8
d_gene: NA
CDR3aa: CASSSYREAYGYTF
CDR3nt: TGTGCCAGCAGCTCTTACAGGGAAGCCTATGGCTACACCTTC

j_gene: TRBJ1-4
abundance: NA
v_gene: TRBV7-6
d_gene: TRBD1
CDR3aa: CASSLRQGGEKLFF
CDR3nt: TGTGCCAGCAGCCTTCGACAGGGTGGCGAAAAACTGTTTTTT

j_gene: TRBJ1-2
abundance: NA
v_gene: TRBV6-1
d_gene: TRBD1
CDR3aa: CASSARDRANYGYTF
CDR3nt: TGTGCCAGCAGTGCGAGGGACAGAGCTAACTATGGCTACACCTTC

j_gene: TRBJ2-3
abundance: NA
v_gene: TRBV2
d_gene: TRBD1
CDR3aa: CASVPTGGTDTQYF
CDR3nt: TGTGCCAGCGTACCGACAGGGGGCACAGATACGCAGTATTTT

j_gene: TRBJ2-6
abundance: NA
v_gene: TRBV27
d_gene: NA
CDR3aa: CASKGTGFSGANVLTF
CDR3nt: TGTGCCAGCAAAGGAACAGGGTTCTCTGGGGCCAACGTCCTGACTTTC

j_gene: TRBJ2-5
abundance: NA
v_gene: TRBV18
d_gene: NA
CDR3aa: CASSPPGATRETQYF
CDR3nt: TGTGCCAGCTCACCACCAGGGGCGACGAGAGAGACCCAGTACTTC

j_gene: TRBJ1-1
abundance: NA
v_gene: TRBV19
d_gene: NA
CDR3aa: CASSAGQSYTEAFF
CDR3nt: TGTGCCAGTAGTGCAGGACAGTCTTACACTGAAGCTTTCTTT

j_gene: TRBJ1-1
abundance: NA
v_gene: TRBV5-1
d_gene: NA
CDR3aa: CASSWGDTEAFF
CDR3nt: TGCGCCAGCAGCTGGGGGGACACTGAAGCTTTCTTT

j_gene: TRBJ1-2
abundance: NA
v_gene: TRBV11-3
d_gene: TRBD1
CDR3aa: CASSLVGQGAYGYTF
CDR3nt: TGTGCCAGCAGCTTAGTGGGACAGGGGGCCTATGGCTACACCTTC

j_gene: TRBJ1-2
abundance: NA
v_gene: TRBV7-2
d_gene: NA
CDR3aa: CASSLRTVTMTGYTF
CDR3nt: TGTGCCAGCAGCTTGAGGACAGTGACAATGACAGGCTACACCTTC

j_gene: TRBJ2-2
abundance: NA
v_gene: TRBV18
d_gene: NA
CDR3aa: CASSPQGSGELFF
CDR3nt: TGTGCCAGCTCACCACAGGGGTCCGGGGAGCTGTTTTTT

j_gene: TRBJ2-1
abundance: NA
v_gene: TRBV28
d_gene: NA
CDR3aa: CASSPYDRRVDEQFF
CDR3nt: TGTGCCAGCAGTCCTTATGATAGGAGGGTCGATGAGCAGTTCTTC

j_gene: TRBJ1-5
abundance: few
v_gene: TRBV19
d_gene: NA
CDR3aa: CASSTLSQPQHF
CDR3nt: TGTGCCAGTAGTACCCTCTCGCAGCCCCAGCATTTT

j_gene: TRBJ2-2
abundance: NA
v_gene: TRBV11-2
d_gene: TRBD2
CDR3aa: CASSLDGVFLAGVNTGELFF
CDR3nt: TGTGCCAGCAGCTTAGATGGGGTGTTTTTAGCGGGAGTCAACACCGGGGAGCTGTTTTTT

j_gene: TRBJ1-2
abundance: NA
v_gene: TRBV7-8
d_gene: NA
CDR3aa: CASSLGTTGTRYGYTF
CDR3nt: TGTGCCAGCAGCTTAGGGACAACCGGGACACGCTATGGCTACACCTTC

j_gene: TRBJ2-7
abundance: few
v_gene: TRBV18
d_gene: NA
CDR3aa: CASSLGTSSYEQYF
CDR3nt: TGTGCCAGCTCACTTGGGACAAGCTCCTACGAGCAGTACTTC

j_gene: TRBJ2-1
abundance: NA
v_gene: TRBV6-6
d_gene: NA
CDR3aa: CATKFSGTDTEQFF
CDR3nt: TGTGCCACCAAATTTAGCGGCACGGATACTGAGCAGTTCTTC

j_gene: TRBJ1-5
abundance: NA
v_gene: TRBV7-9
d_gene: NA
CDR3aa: CASSPRGGNQPQHF
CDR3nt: TGTGCCAGCAGCCCCAGGGGCGGCAATCAGCCCCAGCATTTT

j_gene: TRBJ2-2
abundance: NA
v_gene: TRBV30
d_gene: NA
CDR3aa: CAWSSQGYGELFF
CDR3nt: TGTGCCTGGAGTTCGCAGGGGTACGGGGAGCTGTTTTTT

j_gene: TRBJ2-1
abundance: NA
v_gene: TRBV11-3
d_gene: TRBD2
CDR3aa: CASSEGLAENNEQFF
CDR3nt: TGTGCCAGCAGCGAAGGACTAGCGGAGAACAATGAGCAGTTCTTC

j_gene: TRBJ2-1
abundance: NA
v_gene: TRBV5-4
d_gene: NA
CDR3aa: CASSPPNLDHNEQFF
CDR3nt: TGTGCCAGCAGCCCCCCAAACCTAGACCACAATGAGCAGTTCTTC

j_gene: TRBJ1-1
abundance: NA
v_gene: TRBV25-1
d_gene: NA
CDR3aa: CASSDFSKNTEAFF
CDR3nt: TGTGCCAGCAGTGACTTTAGTAAGAACACTGAAGCTTTCTTT

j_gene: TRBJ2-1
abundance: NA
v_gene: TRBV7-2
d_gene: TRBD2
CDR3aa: CASSLQSGSSYNEQFF
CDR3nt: TGTGCCAGCAGCCTCCAAAGCGGGAGCTCCTACAATGAGCAGTTCTTC

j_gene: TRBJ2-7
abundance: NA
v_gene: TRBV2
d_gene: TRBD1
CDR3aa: CASSPGQPAGEQYF
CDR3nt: TGTGCCAGCAGTCCGGGACAGCCGGCTGGCGAGCAGTACTTC

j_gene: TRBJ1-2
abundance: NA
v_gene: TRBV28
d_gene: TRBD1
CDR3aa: CASSFPGTGGEGYTF
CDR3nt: TGTGCCAGCAGTTTCCCCGGGACAGGGGGCGAGGGCTACACCTTC

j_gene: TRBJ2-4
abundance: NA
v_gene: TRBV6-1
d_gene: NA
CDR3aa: CASSEREQNIQYF
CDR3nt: TGTGCCAGCAGTGAGCGGGAACAAAACATTCAGTACTTC